This T cell receptor (beta chain) came from a study of blood T cell repertoires in COVID-19. Study summary: Researchers got acute and convalescent COVID-19 samples from the United States, Italy and Spain. Sources were T cells, B-cell-depleted T cells, or PBMCs; the material itself was cDNA or gDNA.

In the original processing: Amplification of reference gene primers was used by the study to estimate nucleated cell counts. The data were produced by immunoSEQ multiplex PCR, yet TCRdb's version contains in-frame clones alone and is incomplete. The V and J calls and clone size are taken from that table; D and trimming were inferred from the DNA. The table records 190,000 or so clones, approximately 87% of them present only once. The CDR3 has 13 amino acids. Germline CDR1 is KGHDR and CDR2 is SFDVKD. V was clipped by 3 bases and J by 4 bases, with 7 bases between them. This clonotype was obtained from a woman in her late teens or twenties who had recovered from COVID-19. The chain has TRBV24-1 and TRBJ2-3; D unresolved. The sample comprised peripheral blood. The CDR3 region has the DNA TGTGCCACCAGTGATGGAGTTCCAGATACGCAGTATTTT. This encodes CATSDGVPDTQYF.